Here is one T cell receptor beta chain with its context. The CDR3 contains 16 residues. The ends lost 4 bases at V and 4 bases at J; junction bases unmatched: 4. Germline V gene data show CDR1 as SQVTM and CDR2 as ANQGSEA. Time point defined: after dendritic cell vaccination, including at tumor progression/relapse. The table came from immunoSEQ multiplex PCR; TCRdb's copy has only in-frame clones and leaves some out. This table holds tens of thousands of clones, about 83% found once. This sample was taken from a study of glioma-infiltrating T cells after dendritic cell vaccination. This receptor was obtained from a human donor with glioblastoma. The starting material was blood, obtained after dendritic cell vaccination. The rearrangement links TRBV29-1 to TRBJ2-1; TRBD2 agrees at 16 bases. This CDR3 reads CSVVGTSGGAYNEQFF. The CDR3 bases are TGCAGCGTTGTCGGGACTAGCGGGGGGGCATACAATGAGCAGTTCTTC.